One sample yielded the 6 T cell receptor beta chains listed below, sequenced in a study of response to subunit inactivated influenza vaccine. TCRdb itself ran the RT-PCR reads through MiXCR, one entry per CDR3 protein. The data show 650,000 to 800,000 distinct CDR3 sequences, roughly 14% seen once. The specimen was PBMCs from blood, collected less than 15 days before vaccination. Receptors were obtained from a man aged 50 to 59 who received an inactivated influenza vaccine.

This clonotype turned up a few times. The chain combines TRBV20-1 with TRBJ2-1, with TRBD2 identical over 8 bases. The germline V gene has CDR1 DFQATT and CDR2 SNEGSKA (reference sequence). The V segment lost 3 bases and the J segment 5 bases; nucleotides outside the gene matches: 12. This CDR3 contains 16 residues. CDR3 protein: CSASGQPGGPHNEQFF. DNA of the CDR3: TGCAGTGCTAGTGGTCAACCGGGAGGGCCCCACAATGAGCAGTTCTTC.

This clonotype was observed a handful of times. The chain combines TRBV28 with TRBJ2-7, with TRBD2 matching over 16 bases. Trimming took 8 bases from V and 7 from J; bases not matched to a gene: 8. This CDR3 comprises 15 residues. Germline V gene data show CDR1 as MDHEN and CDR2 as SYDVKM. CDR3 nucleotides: TGTGCCAGCCGTATAACGGGACTAGCGGGAGGGGAGCAGTACTTC. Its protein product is CASRITGLAGGEQYF. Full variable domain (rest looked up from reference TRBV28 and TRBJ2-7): DVKVTQSSRYLVKRTGEKVFLECVQDMDHENMFWYRQDPGLGLRLIYFSYDVKMKEKGDIPEGYSVSREKKERFSLILESASTNQTSMYLCASRITGLAGGEQYFGPGTRLTVT.

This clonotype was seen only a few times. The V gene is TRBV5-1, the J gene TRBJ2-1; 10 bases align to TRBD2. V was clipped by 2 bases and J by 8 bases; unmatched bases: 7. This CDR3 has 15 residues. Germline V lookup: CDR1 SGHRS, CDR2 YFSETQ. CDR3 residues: CASSLQRGGLDEQFF. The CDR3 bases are TGCGCCAGCAGCTTACAGCGGGGGGGCTTAGATGAGCAGTTCTTC.

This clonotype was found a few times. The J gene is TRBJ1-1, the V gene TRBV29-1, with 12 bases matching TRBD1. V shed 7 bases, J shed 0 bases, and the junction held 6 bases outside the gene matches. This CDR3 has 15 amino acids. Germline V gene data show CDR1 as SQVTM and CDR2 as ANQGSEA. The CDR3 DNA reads TGCAGCGCGTGGGACAGGGGGCGGATGAACACTGAAGCTTTCTTT. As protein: CSAWDRGRMNTEAFF. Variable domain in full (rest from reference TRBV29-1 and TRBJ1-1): SAVISQKPSRDICQRGTSLTIQCQVDSQVTMMFWYRQQPGQSLTLIATANQGSEATYESGFVIDKFPISRPNLTFSTLTVSNMSPEDSSIYLCSAWDRGRMNTEAFFGQGTRLTVV.

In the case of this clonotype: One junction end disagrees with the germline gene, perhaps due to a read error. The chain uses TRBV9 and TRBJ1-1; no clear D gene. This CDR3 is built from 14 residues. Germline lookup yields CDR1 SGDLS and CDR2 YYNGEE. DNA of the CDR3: TGTGCCAGCAGCGTAGCTGCAGCGAACACTGAAGCTGTCTTT. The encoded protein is CASSVAAANTEAVF.

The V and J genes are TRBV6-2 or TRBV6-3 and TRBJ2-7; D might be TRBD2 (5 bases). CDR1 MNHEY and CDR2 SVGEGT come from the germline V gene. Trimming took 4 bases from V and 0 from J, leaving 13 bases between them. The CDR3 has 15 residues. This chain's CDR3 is CASSSAAETSYEQYF. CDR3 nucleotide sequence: TGTGCCAGCAGTTCGGCAGCGGAAACCTCCTACGAGCAGTACTTC.